The 2 T cell receptor beta chains below were found in one sample sequenced in a study of blood T cell repertoires in COVID-19. Some clones are missing from TCRdb's copy, which holds only in-frame ones; the method was immunoSEQ multiplex PCR. The data contain about 22,000 clones, around four fifths of them singletons. The material sequenced was peripheral blood. These receptors were collected from a man aged 80 or over with active or convalescent COVID-19.

The chain couples TRBV7-8 to TRBJ2-3; 7 nucleotides line up with TRBD2. The CDR3 is made up of 14 amino acids. Germline trimming cut 5 bases from V and 3 bases from J; bases unmatched to any gene: 5. Germline CDR1 reads SGHVS; CDR2 reads FQNEAQ. As DNA, the CDR3 is TGTGCCAGCAGCATCGGGACTACGACAGATACGCAGTATTTT. The encoded protein is CASSIGTTTDTQYF.

The chain joins TRBV19 to TRBJ1-5; D unclear. V lost 4 bases, J lost 0 bases, and 16 bases lay in between. Germline lookup yields CDR1 LNHDA and CDR2 SQIVND (reference sequence). This CDR3 spans 17 amino acids. The CDR3 loop reads CASSSSRALYSNQPQHF. The CDR3 DNA sequence: TGTGCCAGTAGTAGTAGCAGAGCGCTGTATAGCAATCAGCCCCAGCATTTT. The full variable domain, in which reference TRBV19 and TRBJ1-5 provide the parts outside the CDR3, is DGGITQSPKYLFRKEGQNVTLSCEQNLNHDAMYWYRQDPGQGLRLIYYSQIVNDFQKGDIAEGYSVSREKKESFPLTVTSAQKNPTAFYLCASSSSRALYSNQPQHFGDGTRLSIL.